This TCR beta chain was sequenced in a study of cytomegalovirus exposure and HLA in healthy donors. V lost 7 bases, J lost 0 bases, and 22 bases lay in between. The CDR3 covers 18 residues. CDR1 is LNHDA, CDR2 SQIVND, per germline (reference sequence). PCR involved 60 Vbeta and 13 Jbeta primers. The data were produced by immunoSEQ multiplex PCR, yet TCRdb's version contains in-frame clones alone and is incomplete. This sample has approximately 150,000 clones, with over 60% found just once. Note on this clone: Its antigen remains unknown.

Study results and limitations: Sequences of the TCR beta chain were said to predict the HLA-A and HLA-B alleles of most subjects accurately.

The TCR was taken from a woman in her twenties or thirties in good health and CMV-seronegative. The V call is TRBV19, the J call TRBJ2-1; D uncertain. Sequencing input: PBMCs. The CDR3 loop reads CASTIGLLGSSSYNEQFF. The CDR3 DNA is TGTGCCAGTACCATCGGCCTCCTCGGGTCCTCCTCCTACAATGAGCAGTTCTTC.